The 8 T cell receptor beta chains reported below all come from one sample, sequenced in a study of T-cell reconstitution after alpha-beta-depleted transplantation in children. Preparing the TCRbeta library involved the use of unique molecular identifiers. TCRdb re-derived calls from the PCR reads in MiXCR, one entry per CDR3 protein. The repertoire holds hundreds of thousands of distinct CDR3 sequences, 15% to 20% seen once, with approximately 1% in the top ten. The starting material was PBMCs from the stem cell graft donor, obtained from the stem cell graft. The receptors originated from a human donor who donated a stem cell graft to a child with acute myeloid leukemia.

Concerning this clonotype itself: A read error is possible here, since a much larger clone lies one base away. This chain joins TRBV6-5 and TRBJ2-7; TRBD1 matches 10 bases. The CDR3 contains 15 residues. Germline V gives CDR1 MNHEY, CDR2 SVGAGI. With 4 bases clipped from V and 6 bases from J, the junction kept 9 bases outside the gene matches. This CDR3 reads CASSSSRDRGGEQYV. In nucleotides, the CDR3 is TGTGCCAGCAGTTCGTCCCGGGACAGGGGTGGCGAGCAGTACGTC.

CDR3 sequence: CASRLGQLEGNQPQHF. CDR3 DNA sequence: TGTGCAAGTCGCTTAGGCCAGTTGGAGGGCAATCAGCCCCAGCATTTT. The V call is TRBV12-2, the J call TRBJ1-5. TRBV12-2 has pseudogene status. This CDR3 comprises 16 residues.

This clonotype appeared many times. V gene TRBV6-1 combines with J gene TRBJ2-5; TRBD1 matches 12 bases. This CDR3 comprises 18 residues. Germline loops: CDR1 MNHNS, CDR2 SASEGT. J was trimmed by 0 bases and V by 5 bases; bases with no gene match: 10. The CDR3 nucleotides read TGTGCCAGCAGTATTGCCGGGACAGGGGGCGCGTACCAAGAGACCCAGTACTTC. This encodes CASSIAGTGGAYQETQYF.

The chain couples TRBV9 to TRBJ2-1, with 13 nucleotides matching TRBD2. The CDR3 is made up of 15 amino acids. Germline V lookup: CDR1 SGDLS, CDR2 YYNGEE. V was clipped by 2 bases and J by 10 bases; unmatched bases: 6. The CDR3 loop is CASSVTSGGDGEQFF. The DNA for the CDR3 is TGTGCCAGCAGCGTCACTAGCGGGGGGGATGGGGAGCAGTTCTTC. The entire variable domain, with the rest obtained from reference TRBV9 and TRBJ2-1, is as follows: DSGVTQTPKHLITATGQRVTLRCSPRSGDLSVYWYQQSLDQGLQFLIQYYNGEERAKGNILERFSAQQFPDLHSELNLSSLELGDSALYFCASSVTSGGDGEQFFGPGTRLTVL.

This clonotype showed up many times. This sequence joins TRBV6-1 and TRBJ1-1, with a tentative D call TRBD1 (5 bases). V was trimmed by 3 bases and J by 1 base, leaving 15 bases between them. The CDR3 covers 16 residues. Per germline, CDR1 MNHNS and CDR2 SASEGT. CDR3 in DNA: TGTGCCAGCAGTGACACCACAGGAGCTGCGAACACTGAAGCTTTCTTT. Translated, it gives CASSDTTGAANTEAFF.

This clonotype was counted only a few times. This chain uses TRBV7-9 with TRBJ1-1, with TRBD1 as a possible D gene (5 bases). This CDR3 has 16 residues. V shed 4 bases and J shed 1 base, with 16 bases lying between them. Germline V lookup: CDR1 SEHNR, CDR2 FQNEAQ (reference sequence). CDR3 region: CASSYSSDIPNTEAFF. CDR3 DNA: TGTGCCAGCAGCTACTCGTCGGACATTCCGAACACTGAAGCTTTCTTT.

V gene TRBV20-1 combines with J gene TRBJ1-5, with D unclear. The CDR3 contains 15 residues. Trimming shortened V by 6 bases and J by 3 bases, and 18 bases separated the two germline ends. Germline-derived CDR1 and CDR2 are DFQATT and SNEGSKA (reference sequence). DNA of the CDR3: TGCAGTGCCTCCCACCTAGAGAGGCCCAATCAGCCCCAGCATTTT. Amino acids: CSASHLERPNQPQHF.

The chain couples TRBV29-1 to TRBJ2-5, with D possibly TRBD1 on 5 matching bases. V lost 7 bases to trimming and J lost 2 bases, with 11 bases between them. Germline-derived CDR1 and CDR2 are SQVTM and ANQGSEA. This CDR3 region has 12 residues. The CDR3 sequence is CSAHKGQETQYF. In DNA form, the CDR3 reads TGCAGCGCCCACAAGGGGCAAGAGACCCAGTACTTC.